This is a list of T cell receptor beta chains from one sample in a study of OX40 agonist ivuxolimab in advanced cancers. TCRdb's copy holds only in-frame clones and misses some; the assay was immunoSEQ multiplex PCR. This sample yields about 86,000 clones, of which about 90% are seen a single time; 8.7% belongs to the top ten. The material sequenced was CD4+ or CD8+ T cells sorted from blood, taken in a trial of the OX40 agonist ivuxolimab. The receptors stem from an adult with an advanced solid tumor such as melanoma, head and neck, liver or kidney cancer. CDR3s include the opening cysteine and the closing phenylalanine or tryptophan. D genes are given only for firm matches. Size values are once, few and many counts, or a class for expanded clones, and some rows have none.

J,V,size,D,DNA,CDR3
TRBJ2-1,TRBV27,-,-,TGTGCCAGCAGTTCAGGGGTGGGGAATGAGCAGTTCTTC,CASSSGVGNEQFF
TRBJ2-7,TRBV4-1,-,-,TGCGCCAGCAGCCGAGGGGAGGCGGCCTACGAGCAGTACTTC,CASSRGEAAYEQYF
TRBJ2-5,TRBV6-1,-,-,TGTGCCAGCAGTGACCGGGGAGCCGCGGCCACCCAGTACTTC,CASSDRGAAATQYF
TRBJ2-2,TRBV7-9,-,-,TGTGCCAGCAGCCCAGGGATACAGTCCGGGGAGCTGTTTTTT,CASSPGIQSGELFF
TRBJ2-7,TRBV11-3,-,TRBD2,TGTGCCAGCAGCCTAGTCCTGGGACTAGCGGAATACGAGCAGTACTTC,CASSLVLGLAEYEQYF
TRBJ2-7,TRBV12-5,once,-,TGTGCTAGTCGAACAGACCTCTCCTACGAGCAGTACTTC,CASRTDLSYEQYF
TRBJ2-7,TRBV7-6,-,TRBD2,TGTGCCAGCAGCCCTAGCGGTAGGAGTTACGAGCAGTACTTC,CASSPSGRSYEQYF
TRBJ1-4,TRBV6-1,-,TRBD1,TGTGCCAGCAGTGAGTTGACAGGGGGAGGTGAAAAACTGTTTTTT,CASSELTGGGEKLFF
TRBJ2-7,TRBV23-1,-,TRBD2,TGCGCCACCACGACTAGCGCATCCTACGAGCAGTACTTC,CATTTSASYEQYF
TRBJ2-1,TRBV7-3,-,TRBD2,TGTGCCAGCAGCTTAAGGAGAGCGGGAGAAAGCTACAATGAGCAGTTCTTC,CASSLRRAGESYNEQFF
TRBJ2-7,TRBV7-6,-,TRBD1,TGTGCCAGCAGTGCCGGGACAGGGGTTTATGGCGAGCAGTACTTC,CASSAGTGVYGEQYF
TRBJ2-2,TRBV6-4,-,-,TGTGCCAGCAGAGACGTCGGAAACACCGGGGAGCTGTTTTTT,CASRDVGNTGELFF
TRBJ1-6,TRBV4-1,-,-,TGCGCCAGCAGCCAAGAGTTTGACTCACCCCTCCACTTT,CASSQEFDSPLHF
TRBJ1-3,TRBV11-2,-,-,TGTGCCAGCAGCTCGGTACTGGGGTTCAACACCATATATTTT,CASSSVLGFNTIYF
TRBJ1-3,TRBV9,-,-,TGTGCCAGCAGCGCTTCAGGGTATTCTGGAAACACCATATATTTT,CASSASGYSGNTIYF
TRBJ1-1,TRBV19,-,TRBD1,TGTGCCAGTAGTATTAAGGGGGCTGTCACTGAAGCTTTCTTT,CASSIKGAVTEAFF
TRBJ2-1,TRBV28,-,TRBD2,TGTGCCAGCAGTTTCGCCCAGCGGGAGTACGGGGACAATGAGCAGTTCTTC,CASSFAQREYGDNEQFF
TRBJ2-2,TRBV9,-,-,TGTGCCAGCAGCGTAGGACTGAACACCGGGGAGCTGTTTTTT,CASSVGLNTGELFF
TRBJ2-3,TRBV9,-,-,TGTGCCAGCAGCCCCAGGGGGGCGTACAGCACAGATACGCAGTATTTT,CASSPRGAYSTDTQYF